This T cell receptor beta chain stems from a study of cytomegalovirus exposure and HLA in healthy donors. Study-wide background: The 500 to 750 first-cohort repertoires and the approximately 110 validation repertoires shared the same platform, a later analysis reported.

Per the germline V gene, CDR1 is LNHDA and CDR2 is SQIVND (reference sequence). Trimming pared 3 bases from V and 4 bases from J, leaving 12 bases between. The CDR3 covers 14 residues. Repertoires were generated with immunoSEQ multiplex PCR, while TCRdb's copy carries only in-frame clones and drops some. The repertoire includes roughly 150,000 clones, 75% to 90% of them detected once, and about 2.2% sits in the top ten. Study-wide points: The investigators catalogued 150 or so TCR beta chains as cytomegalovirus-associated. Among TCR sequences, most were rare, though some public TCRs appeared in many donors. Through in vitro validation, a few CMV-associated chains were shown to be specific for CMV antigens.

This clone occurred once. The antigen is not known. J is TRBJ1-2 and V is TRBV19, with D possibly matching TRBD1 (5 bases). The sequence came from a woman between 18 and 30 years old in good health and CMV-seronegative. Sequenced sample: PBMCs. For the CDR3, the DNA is TGTGCCAGTAGTATGGAGGGGTTCTCCTATGGCTACACCTTC. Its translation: CASSMEGFSYGYTF.